This section outlines one T cell receptor beta chain sequence together with its context. The authors' processing: Junction-only immunoSEQ data arrived without quality scores, meaning filtering differed. Some clones are missing from TCRdb's copy, which holds only in-frame ones; the method was immunoSEQ multiplex PCR. Clone size and V and J calls were adopted from that table, with D and trimming inferred from the DNA. Counted here are around 1,900,000 clones, roughly 93% occurring once; the ten biggest clones make up 1.5% to 2%. The sample is drawn from a study of shared clonotypes between healthy human individuals. Germline V lookup: CDR1 SSHAT, CDR2 FNYEAQ (reference sequence). The CDR3 contains 14 residues. Trimming pared 5 bases from V and 4 bases from J, leaving 11 bases between. Terminally differentiated effector memory CD45RA+ cells were excluded by CCR7 positive selection of CD45RO-negative cells.

This clonotype was obtained from a man aged 18 to 29 in good health. Some clones in this sample may be carry-over from other donors' samples. The chain joins TRBV7-7 to TRBJ2-2; the D is unclear. The sequenced sample was naive CD8+ T cells from PBMCs. CDR3: CASSPGRATGELFF. For the CDR3, the DNA is TGTGCCAGCAGCCCCGGCCGCGCCACCGGGGAGCTGTTTTTT.